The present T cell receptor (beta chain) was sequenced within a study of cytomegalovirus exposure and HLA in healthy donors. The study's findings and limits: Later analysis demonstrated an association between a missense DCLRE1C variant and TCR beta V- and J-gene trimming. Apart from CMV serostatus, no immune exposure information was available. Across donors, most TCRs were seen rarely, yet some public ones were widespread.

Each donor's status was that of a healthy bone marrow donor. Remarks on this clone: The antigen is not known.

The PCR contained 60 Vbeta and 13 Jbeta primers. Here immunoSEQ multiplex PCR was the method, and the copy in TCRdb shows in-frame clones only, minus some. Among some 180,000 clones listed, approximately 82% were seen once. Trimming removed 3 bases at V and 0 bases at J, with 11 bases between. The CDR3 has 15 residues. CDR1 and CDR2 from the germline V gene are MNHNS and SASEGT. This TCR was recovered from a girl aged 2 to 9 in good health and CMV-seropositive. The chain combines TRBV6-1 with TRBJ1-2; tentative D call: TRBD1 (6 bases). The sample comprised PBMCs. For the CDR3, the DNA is TGTGCCAGCAGTGATGTTCCAGGGGCTAACTATGGCTACACCTTC. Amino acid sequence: CASSDVPGANYGYTF.